One sample yielded the 29 T cell receptor beta chains listed below, sequenced in a study of molecular identifiers for immune sequencing clone quantification. TCRdb reprocessed the PCR reads with MiXCR, giving one entry per CDR3 protein. Among 250,000 to 400,000 distinct CDR3 sequences listed, over 20% were seen once. Input material: naive CD8+ T cells from blood, with Jurkat cell RNA spiked in. Subset denoted: FACS-sorted CD8+CD4-CCR7+CD45RA+ naive T cells. Receptors were obtained from a human donor in good health. Some libraries in this study had Jurkat cell RNA spiked in.

On this clonotype: Being one base from a much bigger clone, this may be a read error. The V gene is TRBV4-3, the J gene TRBJ2-3; a possible D gene is TRBD2 (5 bases). V was pared by 1 base and J by 0 bases, with 14 bases between. CDR1 is LGHNA and CDR2 is YSLEER in the germline V gene. CDR3 length: 17 amino acids. DNA for the CDR3: TGCGCCAGCAGCCAAGGCATCGGGGTCCCTAGCACAGATACGCAGTATTTT. Protein sequence: CASSQGIGVPSTDTQYF.

As concerns this clonotype: Given a much more abundant clone one base away, this may be a read error. J is TRBJ1-1 and V is TRBV6-1; D may be TRBD1 (5 bases). Per germline, CDR1 MNHNS and CDR2 SASEGT. The CDR3 length is 14 residues. CDR3 nucleotides: TGTGCCAGCGGTGAATACGGGGCCGCTAGAGAAGCTTTCTTT. Translating gives CASGEYGAAREAFF.

This clonotype has at least ten counts. The chain recombines TRBV7-9 with TRBJ1-1, with D hard to call. With 5 bases removed from V and 6 bases from J, the gap between germline ends came to 13 bases. The CDR3 is made up of 13 amino acids. CDR1 SEHNR and CDR2 FQNEAQ come from the germline V gene (reference sequence). Written as DNA, the CDR3 is TGTGCCAGCAGCACCCCAGGCGGGCCTGAAGCTTTCTTT. This sequence encodes CASSTPGGPEAFF.

The table lists this clonotype with a few counts. The chain couples TRBV4-3 to TRBJ2-7; D not certain. CDR3 length: 15 amino acids. Trimming cost V 0 bases and J 1 base, with 10 bases left between them. Germline assignment: CDR1 LGHNA and CDR2 YSLEER. The CDR3 here is CASSQDKSPSYEQYF. CDR3 bases: TGCGCCAGCAGCCAAGATAAGTCCCCGTCCTACGAGCAGTACTTC.

This clonotype was observed many times. The chain carries TRBV5-6 and TRBJ1-5, with D perhaps TRBD1 (6 bases). This CDR3 region has 16 residues. The germline V and J ends were trimmed by 0 bases and 0 bases, with 10 bases remaining between them. Germline-derived CDR1 and CDR2 are SGHDT and YYEEEE. The CDR3 nucleotides are TGTGCCAGCAGCTTGGCGACAGGAAATAGCAATCAGCCCCAGCATTTT. Amino acids: CASSLATGNSNQPQHF.

On this clonotype: A clone one base away is much larger, so this may be a read error. This chain uses TRBV19 with TRBJ2-5, with D perhaps matching TRBD1 (5 bases). This CDR3 has 15 amino acids. The germline CDR1 and CDR2 sequences are LNHDA and SQIVND (reference sequence). The V gene lost 6 bases and the J gene lost 4 bases, with 18 bases spanning the gap. CDR3 coding DNA: TGTGCCAGTAGGCCTACCACAGGATCCCGAGAGACCCAGTACTTC. This gives the protein CASRPTTGSRETQYF.

As for this clonotype: This could be a read error, since a much larger clone is one nucleotide away. This likely comes from a read error, as the CDR3 has no conserved phenylalanine or tryptophan at its end. This sequence joins TRBV7-9 and TRBJ2-5; D not resolved. CDR1 and CDR2 (germline): SEHNR, FQNEAQ (reference sequence). The CDR3 spans 12 residues. V lost 2 bases, J lost 7 bases, and 8 bases lay in between. CDR3 loop: CASSLFDATQYL. CDR3 sequence (DNA): TGTGCCAGCAGCTTATTTGACGCGACCCAGTACCTC.

This clonotype appeared many times. The rearrangement joins TRBV24-1 to TRBJ2-3, with 7 bases aligning to TRBD2. The CDR3 loop spans 16 amino acids. V was clipped by 3 bases and J by 2 bases; unmatched bases: 7. From germline, CDR1 is KGHDR and CDR2 SFDVKD. The CDR3: CATSDALAEFTDTQYF. The CDR3 DNA sequence: TGTGCCACCAGTGATGCCCTAGCGGAGTTCACAGATACGCAGTATTTT.

This clonotype was counted ten times or more. The chain links TRBV4-3 to TRBJ2-1, with 8 bases lining up with TRBD1. The germline V gene encodes CDR1 LGHNA and CDR2 YSLEER. V was pared by 3 bases and J by 4 bases, with 5 bases of the junction left unmatched. This CDR3 spans 15 amino acids. The DNA of the CDR3 is TGCGCCAGCAGCCAGGACAGGGTCGGGTACAATGAGCAGTTCTTC. It translates to CASSQDRVGYNEQFF.

This clonotype was seen a few times. CDR3 amino acids: CASSQDTGVYEQFF. As DNA, the CDR3 is TGCGCCAGCAGCCAAGATACAGGGGTCTATGAGCAGTTCTTC. The V and J genes are TRBV4-1 and TRBJ2-1, with 7 bases lining up with TRBD1. The germline V gene encodes CDR1 MGHRA and CDR2 YSYEKL. The CDR3 contains 14 residues. The junction had 4 bases not matched to a gene; V was cut back by 0 bases and J by 8 bases.

The chain employs TRBV20-1 and TRBJ2-4; D possibly corresponds to TRBD1 (6 bases). V gave up 0 bases and J gave up 6 bases, with 9 bases separating them. Germline values: CDR1 DFQATT, CDR2 SNEGSKA (reference sequence). CDR3 length: 13 amino acids. The CDR3 DNA reads TGCAGTGCTAGAGATGGACAGATAAACATTCAGTACTTC. This codes for CSARDGQINIQYF.

This clonotype has at least ten counts. V gene TRBV4-2 combines with J gene TRBJ2-5; 13 nucleotides line up with TRBD2. CDR1 is LGHNA and CDR2 is YNFKEQ in the germline V gene. V lost 1 base, J lost 2 bases, and 4 bases stayed unmatched. This CDR3 comprises 17 residues. The CDR3 spells CASSQVGLAGEQETQYF. CDR3 DNA sequence: TGTGCCAGCAGCCAAGTCGGACTAGCGGGAGAGCAAGAGACCCAGTACTTC.

V gene TRBV11-1 combines with J gene TRBJ1-4, with D tentatively TRBD1 (6 bases). The CDR3 extends over 15 amino acids. The germline gives CDR1 SGHAT, CDR2 FQDESV (reference sequence). Trimming took 2 bases from V and 5 from J, leaving 12 bases between them. This CDR3 is CASSLRRQENEKLFF. As DNA, the CDR3 is TGTGCCAGCAGCTTACGGCGACAGGAAAATGAAAAACTGTTTTTT. Supplemented by reference TRBV11-1 and TRBJ1-4, the full variable domain reads EAEVAQSPRYKITEKSQAVAFWCDPISGHATLYWYRQILGQGPELLVQFQDESVVDDSQLPKDRFSAERLKGVDSTLKIQPAELGDSAMYLCASSLRRQENEKLFFGSGTQLSVL.

This clonotype was recorded many times. The V gene is TRBV3-1, the J gene TRBJ2-3; the D gene could be TRBD1 or TRBD2 (5 bases each). The CDR3 runs to 15 residues. V shed 5 bases and J shed 1 base, with 13 bases lying between them. Germline V gene lookup returns CDR1 LGHDT and CDR2 YNNKEL (reference sequence). CDR3 region: CASSEWDGGTDTQYF. CDR3 nucleotides: TGTGCCAGCAGCGAATGGGACGGAGGCACAGATACGCAGTATTTT.

This clonotype showed up many times. The gene calls are TRBV6-2 or TRBV6-3 and TRBJ2-3, with 12 bases fitting TRBD2. Germline CDR1 is MNHEY and CDR2 is SVGEGT. V dropped 4 bases and J dropped 2; count of bases not matched to a gene: 4. There are 16 residues in the CDR3. CDR3 in amino acids: CASSSRTSGDTDTQYF. The CDR3 nucleotides read TGTGCCAGCAGTTCGCGGACTAGCGGGGACACAGATACGCAGTATTTT.

About this clonotype itself: A read error may explain this, as a much larger clone is one base away. The genes are TRBV3-1 and TRBJ2-3, with D uncertain. The CDR3 is 14 residues long. In germline, CDR1 is LGHDT, CDR2 YNNKEL (reference sequence). CDR3 in amino acids: CASSRGGSTDTQYF. CDR3 DNA sequence: TGTGCCAGCAGCCGCGGCGGAAGCACTGATACGCAGTATTTT.

Many counts were recorded for this clonotype. This chain uses TRBV5-1 with TRBJ1-1, with 7 nucleotides matching TRBD1. The ends lost 0 bases at V and 0 bases at J; junction bases unmatched: 11. Germline V lookup: CDR1 SGHRS, CDR2 YFSETQ. The CDR3 totals 18 residues. CDR3 in amino acids: CASSLGTGTARLNTEAFF. The CDR3 DNA is TGCGCCAGCAGCTTGGGAACTGGGACAGCACGATTGAACACTGAAGCTTTCTTT.

The rearrangement uses TRBV4-3 and TRBJ1-1; D call uncertain. V was cut by 0 bases and J by 0 bases, with 8 bases left in between. Germline V gene lookup returns CDR1 LGHNA and CDR2 YSLEER. The CDR3 runs 15 residues. The CDR3 region is CASSQEAEMNTEAFF. DNA of the CDR3: TGCGCCAGCAGCCAAGAGGCAGAGATGAACACTGAAGCTTTCTTT.

This clonotype has a single count. A clone one base away is much larger, so this may be a read error. The conserved phenylalanine or tryptophan normally closing the CDR3 is absent here, so this likely arose from a read error. J is TRBJ2-3 and V is TRBV9; TRBD1 agrees at 7 bases. CDR1 is SGDLS, CDR2 YYNGEE, per germline. This CDR3 spans 15 amino acids. V lost 3 bases and J lost 1; bases outside the gene matches: 5. DNA of the CDR3: TGTGCCAGCAGCGAGACAGGGTACGGCACAGATACGCAGTATTGT. Amino acids: CASSETGYGTDTQYC.

In its sample, this clonotype was seen many times. This chain uses TRBV7-2 with TRBJ2-1, with TRBD2 matching over 8 bases. Germline values: CDR1 SGHTA, CDR2 FQGNSA. This CDR3 contains 15 residues. The junction had 11 bases not matched to a gene; V was cut back by 1 base and J by 12 bases. In DNA, the CDR3 is TGTGCCAGCAGCTTAGGACTAAAGCGGGAGCCCGGGCAGTTCTTC. This encodes CASSLGLKREPGQFF. The full variable domain, with the rest looked up from reference TRBV7-2 and TRBJ2-1, is GAGVSQSPSNKVTEKGKDVELRCDPISGHTALYWYRQSLGQGLEFLIYFQGNSAPDKSGLPSDRFSAERTGGSVSTLTIQRTQQEDSAVYLCASSLGLKREPGQFFGPGTRLTVL.

This clonotype was observed at least ten times. This rearrangement joins TRBV2 to TRBJ2-7; D is uncertain. This CDR3 comprises 13 residues. Germline CDR1 SNHLY, CDR2 FYNNEI. The V end lost 5 bases, the J end lost 0 bases, and 8 bases lay between the germline ends. The CDR3 loop is CASSSTDSYEQYF. CDR3 nucleotide sequence: TGTGCCAGCAGTTCTACAGACTCCTACGAGCAGTACTTC.

There are many counts of this clonotype. For the CDR3, the DNA is TGTGCCAGCAGTTCCACAGGTGAAAAACTGTTTTTT. Translating it yields CASSSTGEKLFF. The chain couples TRBV6-5 to TRBJ1-4; D is perhaps TRBD1 (5 bases). V lost 4 bases and J 7 bases, leaving 7 bases between the germline ends. There are 12 residues in the CDR3. Germline V gene sequence: CDR1 MNHEY, CDR2 SVGAGI.

This clonotype was counted between two and nine times. The J gene is TRBJ1-2, the V gene TRBV29-1; D is undetermined. CDR3 length: 13 amino acids. The germline gives CDR1 SQVTM, CDR2 ANQGSEA. V was trimmed by 4 bases and J by 2 bases, leaving 11 bases between them. The CDR3 here is CSVAALDNYGYTF. DNA for the CDR3: TGCAGCGTTGCTGCTCTCGACAACTATGGCTACACCTTC.

In this sample, this clonotype turned up many times. This sequence joins TRBV11-2 and TRBJ2-1; D call uncertain. V gave up 6 bases and J gave up 5 bases, with 11 bases separating them. The CDR3 length is 13 residues. Germline V gives CDR1 SGHAT, CDR2 FQNNGV. The CDR3 reads CASSFAWNNEQFF. In DNA, the CDR3 is TGTGCCAGCAGTTTTGCTTGGAACAATGAGCAGTTCTTC. Combining the CDR3 with reference TRBV11-2 and TRBJ2-1 gives the whole variable domain EAGVAQSPRYKIIEKRQSVAFWCNPISGHATLYWYQQILGQGPKLLIQFQNNGVVDDSQLPKDRFSAERLKGVDSTLKIQPAKLEDSAVYLCASSFAWNNEQFFGPGTRLTVL.

This clonotype was seen many times. The rearrangement uses TRBV7-9 and TRBJ2-2; weak D call: TRBD1 (5 bases). The CDR3 contains 18 residues. Germline lookup yields CDR1 SEHNR and CDR2 FQNEAQ (reference sequence). Trimming stripped 1 base from V and 0 bases from J, with 15 bases between. CDR3 protein: CASSLVSTARSNTGELFF. The CDR3 nucleotides are TGTGCCAGCAGCTTAGTTTCGACAGCTAGATCGAACACCGGGGAGCTGTTTTTT.

Ten or more counts support this clonotype. The rearrangement joins TRBV7-9 to TRBJ2-7; TRBD1 might be the D (6 bases). Per germline, CDR1 SEHNR and CDR2 FQNEAQ (reference sequence). This CDR3 has 14 amino acids. V gave up 5 bases and J gave up 2 bases, with 13 bases separating them. CDR3 coding DNA: TGTGCCAGCAGCCCACGGGACAAGACCTACGAGCAGTACTTC. Protein product: CASSPRDKTYEQYF.

This clonotype has ten or more counts. This chain connects TRBV9 to TRBJ1-4; TRBD1 might be the D (5 bases). This CDR3 is 14 amino acids long. Trimming took off 4 bases at V and 8 bases at J, with 15 bases between the two ends. The germline gives CDR1 SGDLS, CDR2 YYNGEE. The CDR3 reads CASSPAGVEEKLFF. CDR3 sequence (DNA): TGTGCCAGCAGCCCGGCGGGGGTAGAGGAAAAACTGTTTTTT.

In the case of this clonotype: A much more abundant neighbour one base away suggests this may be a read error. The chain couples TRBV3-1 to TRBJ2-7; 11 nucleotides agree with TRBD1. The V gene end was trimmed by 8 bases and the J gene end by 5 bases; junction bases not matched to a gene: 11. The CDR3 consists of 15 residues. Germline V gene data show CDR1 as LGHDT and CDR2 as YNNKEL (reference sequence). In nucleotides, the CDR3 is TGTGCCAGCGGCCGTAGGACAGGGGGCGTCGACGAGCAGTACTTC. Its protein is CASGRRTGGVDEQYF.

With respect to this clonotype: A much larger clone differs from this one at a single base, so this may be a read error. The chain recombines TRBV7-6 with TRBJ2-2, with a weak D call TRBD2 (6 bases). CDR3 size: 15 residues. The V end lost 3 bases, the J end lost 5 bases, and 13 bases lay between the germline ends. Germline values: CDR1 SGHVS, CDR2 FNYEAQ. CDR3 region: CASSFSAEGTGELFF. The CDR3, as DNA: TGTGCCAGCAGCTTCTCAGCGGAGGGTACCGGGGAGCTGTTTTTT.